This TCR beta chain was recovered during a study of shared clonotypes between healthy human individuals. A note on this clone: The target antigen is unknown.

CD45RO-negative, CCR7-positively selected cells formed the naive CD8 fraction, excluding terminally differentiated effector memory CD45RA+ cells. Study-wide results and caveats: Incomplete sequencing of sorted subsets was indicated by rarefaction despite large depth. When naive CD4 clonotypes were compared across several donors, around 5% were shared.

The authors split each subset's genomic DNA evenly across several immunoSEQ plates. Clones were read by immunoSEQ multiplex PCR, and TCRdb kept only the in-frame ones, dropping some. Here the sample spans 2 million or so clones, less than 95% being singletons. The sequenced material came from naive CD8+ T cells sorted from blood. This receptor was identified in a man aged 18 to 29 in good health.

The CDR3 sequence: CASSVAGTGVETQYF. CDR3 nucleotides: TGTGCCAGCAGCGTAGCAGGGACAGGGGTCGAGACCCAGTACTTC. The chain couples TRBV9 to TRBJ2-5; TRBD1 aligns across 10 bases. The ends lost 0 bases at V and 5 bases at J; junction bases unmatched: 4. The CDR3 spans 15 residues. CDR1 and CDR2 (germline): SGDLS, YYNGEE.